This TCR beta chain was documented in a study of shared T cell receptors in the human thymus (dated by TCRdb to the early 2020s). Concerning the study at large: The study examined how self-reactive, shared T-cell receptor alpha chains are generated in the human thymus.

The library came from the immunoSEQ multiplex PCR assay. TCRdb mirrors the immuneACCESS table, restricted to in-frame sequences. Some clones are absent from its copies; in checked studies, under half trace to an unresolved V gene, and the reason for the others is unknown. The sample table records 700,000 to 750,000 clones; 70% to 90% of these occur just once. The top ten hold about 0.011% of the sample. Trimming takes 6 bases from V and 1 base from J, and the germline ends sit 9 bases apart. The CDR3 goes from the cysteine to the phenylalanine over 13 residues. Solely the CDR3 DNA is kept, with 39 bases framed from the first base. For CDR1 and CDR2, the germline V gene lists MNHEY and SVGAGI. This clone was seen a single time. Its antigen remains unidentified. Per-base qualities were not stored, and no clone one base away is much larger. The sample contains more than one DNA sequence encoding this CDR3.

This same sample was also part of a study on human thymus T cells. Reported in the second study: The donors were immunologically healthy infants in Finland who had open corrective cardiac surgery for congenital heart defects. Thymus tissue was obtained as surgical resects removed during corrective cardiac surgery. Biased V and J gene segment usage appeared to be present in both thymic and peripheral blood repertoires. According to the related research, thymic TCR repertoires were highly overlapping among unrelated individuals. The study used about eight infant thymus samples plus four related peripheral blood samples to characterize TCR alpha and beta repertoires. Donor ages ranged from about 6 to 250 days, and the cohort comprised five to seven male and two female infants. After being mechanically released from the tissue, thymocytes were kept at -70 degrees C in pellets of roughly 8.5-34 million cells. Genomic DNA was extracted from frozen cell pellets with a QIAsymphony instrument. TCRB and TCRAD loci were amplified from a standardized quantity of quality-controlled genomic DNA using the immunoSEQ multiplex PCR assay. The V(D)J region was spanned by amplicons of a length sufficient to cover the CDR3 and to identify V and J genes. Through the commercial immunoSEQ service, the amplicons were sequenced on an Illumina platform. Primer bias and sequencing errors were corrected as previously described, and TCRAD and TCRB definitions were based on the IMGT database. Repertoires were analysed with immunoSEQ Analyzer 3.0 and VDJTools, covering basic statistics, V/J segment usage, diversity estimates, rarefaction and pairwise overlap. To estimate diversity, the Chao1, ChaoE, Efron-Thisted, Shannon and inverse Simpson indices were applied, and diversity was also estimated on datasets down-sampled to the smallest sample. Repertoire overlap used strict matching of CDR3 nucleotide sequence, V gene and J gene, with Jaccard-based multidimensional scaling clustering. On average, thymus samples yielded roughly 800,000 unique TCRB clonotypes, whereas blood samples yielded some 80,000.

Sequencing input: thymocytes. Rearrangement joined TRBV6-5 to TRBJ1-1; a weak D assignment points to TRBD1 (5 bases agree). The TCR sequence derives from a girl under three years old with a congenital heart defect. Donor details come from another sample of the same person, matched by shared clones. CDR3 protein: CASRGLTNTEAFF. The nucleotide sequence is TGTGCCAGCAGGGGACTCACGAACACTGAAGCTTTCTTT.